These T cell receptor beta chains were read from a single sample in a study of OX40 agonist ivuxolimab in advanced cancers. TCRdb's table, derived via immunoSEQ multiplex PCR, lists solely in-frame clones and lacks some. Among roughly 100,000 clones listed, around 90% were seen once. The sample here was CD4+ or CD8+ T cells sorted from blood, taken in a trial of the OX40 agonist ivuxolimab. All receptors derive from an adult with an advanced solid tumor such as melanoma, head and neck, liver or kidney cancer. CDR3s include the opening cysteine and the closing phenylalanine or tryptophan. A D gene is named only where the DNA matches it firmly. Some rows have no size entry. The others give once, few or many, or a class for an expanded clone.

-	TRBJ2-5	-	TRBV9	TGTGCCAGCAGCGTTGGGCAGAGGGGCCTGGAGACCCAGTACTTC	CASSVGQRGLETQYF
-	TRBJ2-7	-	TRBV2	TGTGCCAGCAGGGTTGCGTGGGGCGGCTACGAGCAGTACTTC	CASRVAWGGYEQYF
-	TRBJ1-1	-	TRBV10-3	TGTGCCATCATGGGGGTCCCGAACACTGAAGCTTTCTTT	CAIMGVPNTEAFF
-	TRBJ2-7	-	TRBV30	TGTGCCTGGAGTGTCGGGGGCTACGAGCAGTACTTC	CAWSVGGYEQYF
-	TRBJ2-1	-	TRBV5-1	TGCGCCAGCAGCTCGGGAACCAGTAACAATGAGCAGTTCTTC	CASSSGTSNNEQFF
TRBD1	TRBJ1-3	few	TRBV4-2	TGTGCCAGCAGCCTCAGGACAGGGGAGAGCTCTGGAAACACCATATATTTT	CASSLRTGESSGNTIYF
-	TRBJ2-2	-	TRBV7-7	TGTGCCAGCAGCTTAATCCGTACCGGGGAGCTGTTTTTT	CASSLIRTGELFF
-	TRBJ2-5	-	TRBV9	TGTGCCAGCAGCGTAGCTTTCGACTTCCCGAGGGAGACCCAGTACTTC	CASSVAFDFPRETQYF
-	TRBJ1-5	-	TRBV21-1	TGTGCCAGCGGTAGTGGACTTCCAAAGGTCTATGAGCCCCAGCATTTT	CASGSGLPKVYEPQHF
-	TRBJ2-2	-	TRBV2	TGTGCCAGCGCCGTCCACCGGGGGGCGGGCGGGGAGCTGTTTTTT	CASAVHRGAGGELFF
-	TRBJ2-5	-	TRBV6-6	TGTGCCAGCAGTTACGGTGGGCCCCAAGAGACCCAGTACTTC	CASSYGGPQETQYF
-	TRBJ1-3	-	TRBV10-2	TGCGCCAGCAGTGAGTTACGAGGAAACACCATATATTTT	CASSELRGNTIYF
TRBD1	TRBJ1-1	-	TRBV5-8	TGTGCCAGCAGACCCCTACGCAGGGGGGAAGAGACTGAAGCTTTCTTT	CASRPLRRGEETEAFF
-	TRBJ1-5	-	TRBV27	TGTGCCAGCAGTTTCACCGGTCAGCCCCAGCATTTT	CASSFTGQPQHF
-	TRBJ2-1	-	TRBV6-5	TGTGCCAGCAGGAAATTGACGGAGCAGTTCTTC	CASRKLTEQFF
-	TRBJ2-1	-	TRBV5-1	TGCGCCAGCAGCTTAGAGAGCTCCTACAATGAGCAGTTCTTC	CASSLESSYNEQFF
TRBD1	TRBJ1-1	-	TRBV7-2	TGTGCCAGCAGCGAACTAGACAGGGGGAACACTGAAGCTTTCTTT	CASSELDRGNTEAFF
-	TRBJ1-3	-	TRBV7-2	TGTGCCAGCAGCCAGTCCTCTGGAAACACCATATATTTT	CASSQSSGNTIYF
-	TRBJ2-7	-	TRBV11-1	TGTGCCAGCGGAGACGGAGCCTACGAGCAGTACTTC	CASGDGAYEQYF
TRBD2	TRBJ2-3	-	TRBV10-3	TGTGCCATCAGGGTTCTAGCGGGGGGAGCAGATACGCAGTATTTT	CAIRVLAGGADTQYF